Below, 25 T cell receptor beta chains from the same sample are listed, as sequenced in a study of T cell responses to AZD1222 COVID-19 vaccine. Only in-frame clones appear in the TCRdb table, and some are missing; sequencing was by immunoSEQ multiplex PCR. The sample holds more than 100,000 clones, 85% to 90% seen once. Sequences were derived from peripheral blood, sampled on day 0 of AZD1222 vaccination. Every receptor here comes from an adult in good health.

This chain uses TRBV7-2 with TRBJ2-7; tentative D call: TRBD2 (5 bases). Trimming left V 5 bases short and J 0 bases short, with 14 bases between. Germline-derived CDR1 and CDR2 are SGHTA and FQGNSA. CDR3 length: 15 residues. The CDR3 DNA sequence: TGTGCCAGCAGCCAAGGGCGGGCGAGCTCCTACGAGCAGTACTTC. Its translation: CASSQGRASSYEQYF.

Details on this clone: This specimen includes other DNA sequences encoding the same CDR3. The chain links TRBV7-3 to TRBJ2-7, with D tentatively TRBD1 or TRBD2 (6 bases each). The CDR3 has 15 residues. Germline loops: CDR1 SGHTA, CDR2 FQGTGA. V shed 4 bases and J shed 3 bases, with 16 bases lying between them. CDR3 sequence: CASSSLGGPSYEQYF. The CDR3 DNA reads TGTGCCAGCAGCTCCCTAGGGGGGCCGAGCTACGAGCAGTACTTC.

This sequence joins TRBV4-3 and TRBJ2-1, with D unclear. The germline V gene encodes CDR1 LGHNA and CDR2 YSLEER. The CDR3 has 13 amino acids. V was trimmed by 1 base and J by 5 bases, leaving 6 bases between them. The CDR3 coding sequence is TGCGCCAGCAGCCAAGTTTTGCACAATGAGCAGTTCTTC. It encodes CASSQVLHNEQFF.

The chain's CDR3 is CASSLRQEYYGYTF. In DNA, the CDR3 is TGCGCCAGCAGCTTGAGGCAGGAGTACTATGGCTACACCTTC. The chain links TRBV5-1 to TRBJ1-2; D remains ambiguous. This CDR3 comprises 14 residues. The V end lost 1 base, the J end lost 3 bases, and 10 bases lay between the germline ends. Germline CDR1 SGHRS, CDR2 YFSETQ.

The chain uses TRBV3-1 (or the pseudogene TRBV3-2) and TRBJ1-2, with TRBD1 matching over 8 bases. Trimming took 4 bases from V and 4 from J; bases not matched to a gene: 8. The V gene's germline CDR1 is LGHDT and CDR2 YNNKEL (reference sequence). The length of the CDR3 is 15 residues. The CDR3 DNA sequence: TGTGCCAGCAGCCCCCTAACAGGGACAGGCTATGGCTACACCTTC. Its protein product is CASSPLTGTGYGYTF.

This clone showed up just once. V and J are TRBV19 and TRBJ1-2; D perhaps matches TRBD1 (6 bases). V gave up 2 bases and J gave up 2 bases, with 15 bases separating them. The CDR3 contains 16 residues. CDR1 and CDR2 (germline): LNHDA, SQIVND (reference sequence). Here the CDR3 reads CASSIRRGQGNYGYTF. CDR3 bases: TGTGCCAGTAGTATACGTCGTGGGCAGGGGAACTATGGCTACACCTTC.

This clone occurred once. The gene calls are TRBV5-5 and TRBJ1-3, with D possibly TRBD1 on 5 matching bases. CDR1 SGHKS and CDR2 YYEKEE come from the germline V gene (reference sequence). The CDR3 is 17 residues long. V was pared by 2 bases and J by 0 bases, with 15 bases between. The CDR3 DNA reads as TGTGCCAGCAGCTTCTCCTTTCGAGGGGACTCTGGAAACACCATATATTTT. This sequence encodes CASSFSFRGDSGNTIYF.

The gene calls are TRBV12-3 or TRBV12-4 and TRBJ2-3, with D possibly being TRBD2 (6 bases). This CDR3 has 13 amino acids. This CDR3 reads CVEQAGSQDTQYF. The CDR3 DNA follows: TGTGTCGAGCAGGCGGGATCCCAGGATACGCAGTATTTT.

The chain recombines TRBV7-9 with TRBJ2-3, with D perhaps TRBD2 (5 bases). V shed 3 bases and J shed 8 bases, with 6 bases lying between them. The CDR3 is 11 amino acids. Germline assignment: CDR1 SEHNR and CDR2 FQNEAQ (reference sequence). CDR3 in DNA: TGTGCCAGCAGCTTCGGAGGTACGCAGTATTTT. Translation: CASSFGGTQYF.

The chain carries TRBV5-4 and TRBJ2-1, with no clear D. This CDR3 is built from 14 residues. Germline CDR1 reads SGHNT; CDR2 reads YYREEE (reference sequence). V was shortened by 3 bases and J by 1 base, with 8 bases between the two germline ends. The chain's CDR3 is CASSSRGSYNEQFF. DNA of the CDR3: TGTGCCAGCAGCTCGCGTGGGTCCTACAATGAGCAGTTCTTC.

This clone occurred a few times. The J gene is TRBJ2-5, the V gene TRBV12-3 or TRBV12-4, with TRBD1 matching over 7 bases. V trimming: 5 bases; J trimming: 3 bases; junction bases outside the gene matches: 3. The CDR3 loop spans 13 amino acids. Written as DNA, the CDR3 is TGTGCCAGCAGTCCGACAGGGAAAGAGACCCAGTACTTC. This encodes CASSPTGKETQYF.

V usage is TRBV25-1 and J usage is TRBJ2-7; 8 bases are a match to TRBD2. Germline V gene sequence: CDR1 MGHDK, CDR2 SYGVNS. The CDR3 loop spans 12 amino acids. J gave up 9 bases and V 7 bases, and 8 bases lay outside the gene matches. The CDR3 here is CASKKTSGAQYF. DNA for the CDR3: TGTGCCAGCAAGAAAACTAGCGGTGCGCAGTACTTC.

The V gene is TRBV7-2, the J gene TRBJ1-5, with D maybe TRBD1 (5 bases). V was shortened by 6 bases and J by 2 bases, with 11 bases between the two germline ends. Germline V gene data show CDR1 as SGHTA and CDR2 as FQGNSA. The CDR3 runs 14 residues. DNA of the CDR3: TGTGCCAGCAGGATTGGAGGGGGCAATCAGCCCCAGCATTTT. Amino acids: CASRIGGGNQPQHF.

The genes are TRBV9 and TRBJ1-6, with D uncertain. The germline CDR1 and CDR2 sequences are SGDLS and YYNGEE. There are 16 residues in the CDR3. V was pared by 4 bases and J by 12 bases, with 23 bases between. The CDR3: CASSPNFAGAIGPLHF. The CDR3 DNA follows: TGTGCCAGCAGCCCGAACTTCGCGGGTGCCATCGGACCCCTCCACTTT.

A single count supports this clone. The V and J genes are TRBV2 and TRBJ2-7, with 7 bases fitting TRBD2. Germline V gene sequence: CDR1 SNHLY, CDR2 FYNNEI. This CDR3 is built from 13 residues. Trimming took 6 bases from V and 0 from J; bases not matched to a gene: 2. DNA for the CDR3: TGTGCCAGCAGGGCTAGCGGCTCCTACGAGCAGTACTTC. Residues: CASRASGSYEQYF.

A note on this clone: One end of the junction fails to match germline, which may point to a read error. This chain uses TRBV7-9 with TRBJ1-4, with D tentatively TRBD1 (5 bases). The CDR3 consists of 16 residues. Per the germline V gene, CDR1 is SEHNR and CDR2 is FQNEAQ (reference sequence). The CDR3 reads CASGFSVAEGYEKLFF. The CDR3 DNA is TGTGCCAGCGGCTTCAGCGTCGCAGAGGGGTATGAAAAACTGTTTTTT. Looking up the rest from reference TRBV7-9 and TRBJ1-4 gives the full variable domain: DTGVSQNPRHKITKRGQNVTFRCDPISEHNRLYWYRQTLGQGPEFLTYFQNEAQLEKSRLLSDRFSAERPKGSFSTLEIQRTEQGDSAMYLCASGFSVAEGYEKLFFGSGTQLSVL.

The V and J genes are TRBV5-1 and TRBJ2-5, with D possibly being TRBD2 (6 bases). V was cut by 3 bases and J by 1 base, with 13 bases left in between. The germline CDR1 and CDR2 sequences are SGHRS and YFSETQ. The CDR3 runs 15 residues. The CDR3 loop is CASSSGLGGQETQYF. CDR3 sequence (DNA): TGCGCCAGCAGCTCGGGACTGGGGGGCCAAGAGACCCAGTACTTC.

The gene calls are TRBV28 and TRBJ1-6, with no clear D. V lost 2 bases and J 7 bases, leaving 12 bases between the germline ends. The germline gives CDR1 MDHEN, CDR2 SYDVKM. This CDR3 is 15 amino acids long. The CDR3 region has the DNA TGTGCCAGCAGTTTAAGGGAAGTGGCGAATTCACCCCTCCACTTT. Amino acid sequence: CASSLREVANSPLHF.

This chain connects TRBV15 to TRBJ1-1; a weak D match, TRBD1 (5 bases). Trimming stripped 6 bases from V and 3 bases from J, with 11 bases between. Germline-derived CDR1 and CDR2 are LNHNV and YYDKDF (reference sequence). This CDR3 has 13 residues. The CDR3 sequence: CATSRGGDTEAFF. In DNA form, the CDR3 reads TGTGCCACCAGTCGGGGGGGGGACACTGAAGCTTTCTTT.

The rearrangement joins TRBV28 to TRBJ2-3; 10 nucleotides align to TRBD2. Germline values: CDR1 MDHEN, CDR2 SYDVKM. Losses at the gene ends were 2 bases for V and 0 bases for J; bases not matched to a gene: 5. This CDR3 region has 17 residues. CDR3 protein: CASSLPTSGTSTDTQYF. CDR3 coding DNA: TGTGCCAGCAGTTTACCTACTAGCGGGACTAGCACAGATACGCAGTATTTT.

This clone was found once. The rearrangement joins TRBV30 to TRBJ1-2, with a possible D match to TRBD1 (5 bases). V lost 4 bases, J lost 2 bases, and 14 bases lay in between. From germline, CDR1 is GTSNPN and CDR2 SVGIG (reference sequence). This CDR3 contains 14 residues. CDR3 sequence reads: CAWTSMGPNYGYTF. In DNA, the CDR3 is TGTGCCTGGACCTCCATGGGACCAAACTATGGCTACACCTTC.

The chain is built from TRBV14 and TRBJ1-6, with a possible D match to TRBD1 (6 bases). V lost 5 bases, J lost 2 bases, and 13 bases lay in between. Per the germline V gene, CDR1 is SGHDN and CDR2 is FVKESK. The CDR3 has 16 residues. The CDR3 DNA reads TGTGCCAGCAGCACACTCAGGGGTACCTATAATTCACCCCTCCACTTT. Translation: CASSTLRGTYNSPLHF.

This chain joins TRBV6-5 and TRBJ1-2; no reliable D call. V lost 0 bases and J lost 3, with 11 bases in between. Per the germline V gene, CDR1 is MNHEY and CDR2 is SVGAGI. The CDR3 covers 15 residues. The chain's CDR3 is CASSYSRNGDYGYTF. In nucleotides, the CDR3 is TGTGCCAGCAGTTACTCGAGGAACGGGGACTATGGCTACACCTTC.

This chain connects TRBV5-1 to TRBJ2-3; D is ambiguous. V was pared by 3 bases and J by 0 bases, with 8 bases between. The CDR3 consists of 14 residues. Germline CDR1 SGHRS, CDR2 YFSETQ. CDR3: CASSSRTSTDTQYF. The DNA of the CDR3 is TGCGCCAGCAGCTCACGGACGAGCACAGATACGCAGTATTTT. The complete variable domain, with remaining parts taken from reference TRBV5-1 and TRBJ2-3, reads KAGVTQTPRYLIKTRGQQVTLSCSPISGHRSVSWYQQTPGQGLQFLFEYFSETQRNKGNFPGRFSGRQFSNSRSEMNVSTLELGDSALYLCASSSRTSTDTQYFGPGTRLTVL.

The chain has TRBV4-1 and TRBJ2-7; TRBD2 aligns across 11 bases. CDR1 and CDR2 from the germline V gene are MGHRA and YSYEKL. Trimming took 0 bases from V and 7 from J; bases not matched to a gene: 8. This CDR3 region has 16 residues. The CDR3 loop reads CASSQEGYSGREEQYF. The DNA for the CDR3 is TGCGCCAGCAGCCAAGAGGGTTATAGCGGGAGGGAAGAGCAGTACTTC.